This TCR beta chain came from a study of CD8 T cells in Susac syndrome. This clonotype has just one count. This CDR3 is 13 amino acids long. Trimming removed 8 bases at V and 3 bases at J, with 13 bases between. Reverse transcription used roughly 0.45 to 1 ug RNA and random hexamers. TCRdb ran MiXCR on the immunoSEQ multiplex PCR reads and lists one entry per CDR3 protein. The top ten hold roughly 0.09% of the sample, which has 200,000 to 250,000 distinct CDR3 sequences, around 95% seen once. The source material was CD4+ T cells from PBMCs. The clonotype comes from a human donor with multiple sclerosis. The chain couples TRBV12-3 or TRBV12-4 to TRBJ1-1; D gene uncertain. Here the CDR3 DNA reads TGTGCCAGCTACTCTGTAGAGGACACTGAAGCTTTCTTT. It is translated as CASYSVEDTEAFF.